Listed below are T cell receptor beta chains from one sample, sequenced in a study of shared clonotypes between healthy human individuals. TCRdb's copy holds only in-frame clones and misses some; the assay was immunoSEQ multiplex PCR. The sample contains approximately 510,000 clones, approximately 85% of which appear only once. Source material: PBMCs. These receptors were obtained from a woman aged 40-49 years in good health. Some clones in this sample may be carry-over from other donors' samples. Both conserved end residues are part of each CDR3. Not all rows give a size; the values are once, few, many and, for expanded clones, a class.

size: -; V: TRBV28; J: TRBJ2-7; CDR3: CASSYLSYEQYF
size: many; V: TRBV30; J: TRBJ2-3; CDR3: CAWSGRLAGGPDTQYF
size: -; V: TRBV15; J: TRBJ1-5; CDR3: CATSRDRGQGNQPQHF
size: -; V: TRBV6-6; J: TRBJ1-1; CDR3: CASSSENRDSTEAFF
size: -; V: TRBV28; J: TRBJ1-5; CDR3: CASSQTGRYQPQHF
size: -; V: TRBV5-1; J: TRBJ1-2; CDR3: CASSYGTDYGYTF
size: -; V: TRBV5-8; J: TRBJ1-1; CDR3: CASSLGRHQNTEAFF
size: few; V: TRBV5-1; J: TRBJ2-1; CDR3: CASSDVVNEQFF
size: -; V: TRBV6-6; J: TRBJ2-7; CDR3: CASSSREANGEQYF
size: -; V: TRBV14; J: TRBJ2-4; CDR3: CASSQFLRGNIQYF
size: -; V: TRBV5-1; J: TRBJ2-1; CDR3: CARTGTSVYNEQFF
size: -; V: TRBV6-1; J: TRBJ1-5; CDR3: CASSGQNSNQPQHF
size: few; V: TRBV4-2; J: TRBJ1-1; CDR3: CASSNHGNTEAFF
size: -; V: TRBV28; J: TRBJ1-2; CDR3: CASTDRGSNYGYTF
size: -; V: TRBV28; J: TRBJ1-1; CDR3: CASSPRLGNTEAFF
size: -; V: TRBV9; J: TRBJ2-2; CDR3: CASSVRLGSNTFNTGELFF
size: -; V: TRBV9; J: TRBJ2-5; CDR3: CASSVDSGRGETQYF
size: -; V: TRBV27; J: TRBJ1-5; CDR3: CASSSGGRFSPQHF
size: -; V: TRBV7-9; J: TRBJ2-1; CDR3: CASSFDANEQFF
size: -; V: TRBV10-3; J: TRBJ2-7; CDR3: CAISGARISYEQYF
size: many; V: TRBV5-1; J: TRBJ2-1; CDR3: CASSRTDSYNEQFF
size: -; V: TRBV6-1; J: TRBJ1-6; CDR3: CASSEHSAAADSPLHF
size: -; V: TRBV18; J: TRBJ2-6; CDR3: CASSLSPGQGKSGANVLTF
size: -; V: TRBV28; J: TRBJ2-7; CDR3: CASSPVGAGGSYEQYF
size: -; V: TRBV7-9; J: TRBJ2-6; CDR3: CASSSRGVGSGANVLTF
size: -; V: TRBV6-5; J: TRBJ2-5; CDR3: CASSSQLAGVETQYF
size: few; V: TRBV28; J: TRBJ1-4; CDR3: CASSLPATGYEKLFF
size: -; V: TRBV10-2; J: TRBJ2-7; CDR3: CASRSGTSGSSYF
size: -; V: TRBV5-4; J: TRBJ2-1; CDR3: CASSLDRPSYNEQFF
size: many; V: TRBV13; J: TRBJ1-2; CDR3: CASSAGTPSYGYTF
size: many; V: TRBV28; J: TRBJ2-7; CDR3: CATRTGQTYEQYF
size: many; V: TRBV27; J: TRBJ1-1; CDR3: CASSPPRGRNTEAFF
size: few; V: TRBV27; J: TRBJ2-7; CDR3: CASSFRDRGYEQYF
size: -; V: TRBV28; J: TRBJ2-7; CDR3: CASSYENDRALYF
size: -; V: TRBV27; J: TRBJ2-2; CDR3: CANRTGTGSAGELFF
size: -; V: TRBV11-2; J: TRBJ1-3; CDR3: CASSLRAGANSGNTIYF
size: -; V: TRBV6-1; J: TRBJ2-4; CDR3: CASGWGMGTKNIQYF
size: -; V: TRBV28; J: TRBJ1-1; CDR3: CASSYNRVEAFF
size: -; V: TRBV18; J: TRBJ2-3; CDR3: CASSPPGTSGDTQYF
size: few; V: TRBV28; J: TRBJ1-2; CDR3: CASSRANYGYTF
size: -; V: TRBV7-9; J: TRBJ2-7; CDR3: CASSHGQVYEQYF
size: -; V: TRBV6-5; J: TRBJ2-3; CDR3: CASSYSTVSSTDTQYF
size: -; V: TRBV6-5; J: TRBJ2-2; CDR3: CASRAGTGVAGELFF
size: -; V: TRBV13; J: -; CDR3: CASSLGGGSYEQYF
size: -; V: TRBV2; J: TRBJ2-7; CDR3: CASSDYRASYEQYF
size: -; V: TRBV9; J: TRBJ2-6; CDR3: CASSVGPGGANVLTF
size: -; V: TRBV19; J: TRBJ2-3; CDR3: CASNTGLGRPWGTQYF
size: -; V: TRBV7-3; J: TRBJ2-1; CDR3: CASSSLAGSYNEQFF
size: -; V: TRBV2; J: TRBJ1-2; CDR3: CASRVRTGFYYGYTF
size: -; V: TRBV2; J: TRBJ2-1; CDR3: CASIAGRDNEQFF
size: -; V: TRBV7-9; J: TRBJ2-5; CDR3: CASSSQQGFQETQYF
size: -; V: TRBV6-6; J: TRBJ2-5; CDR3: CASRGQDQETQYF
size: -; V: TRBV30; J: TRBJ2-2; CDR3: CAWGGQGTGELFF
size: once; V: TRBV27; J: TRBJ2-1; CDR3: CASSGIAGTYNEQFF
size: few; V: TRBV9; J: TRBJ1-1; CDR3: CASSVQENTEAFF
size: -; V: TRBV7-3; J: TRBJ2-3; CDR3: CASSLRGGRADTQYF
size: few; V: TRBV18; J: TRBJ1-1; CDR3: CASSPGMGTGVAFF
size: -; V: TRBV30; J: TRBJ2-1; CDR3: CAWTPWGASSYNEQFF
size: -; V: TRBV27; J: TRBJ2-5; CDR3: CASSFAYIGETQYF
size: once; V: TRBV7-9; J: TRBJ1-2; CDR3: CASSPTLTANYGYTF